The next 12 T cell receptor delta chains were all read from a single sample in a study of gamma-delta T cells after stem cell transplantation. With CATT, TCRdb re-called clones from the RT-PCR reads. The sample has under 2,500 delta-chain clones; approximately 1.2% are singletons. What was sequenced was gamma-delta T cells. These receptors originate from a human donor. It is not recorded whose cells these are; they may come from a transplant donor.

Turning to this clone: This DNA's translation differs at residue 11 from TCRdb's protein, which comes from a much larger clone; a read error is likely, and the protein shown is translated from the DNA. The V call is TRDV2, the J call TRDJ1, with 8 bases matching TRDD3. Looked up from germline, CDR1 is GEAIGNYY and CDR2 is EKD. This CDR3 has 17 amino acids. V trimming: 3 bases; J trimming: 1 base; junction bases outside the gene matches: 12. This CDR3 is CACDPVLGALCTDKLIF. The CDR3 DNA reads TGTGCCTGTGACCCGGTACTGGGGGCCCTGTGCACCGATAAACTCATCTTT.

Turning to this clone: Only one base separates this from a far larger clonotype, so it likely reflects a read error. Distinct nucleotide sequences in the sample also encode this CDR3. V gene TRDV2 combines with J gene TRDJ1, with 7 bases matching TRDD3. V lost 0 bases and J lost 1; bases outside the gene matches: 7. There are 16 residues in the CDR3. CDR1 and CDR2 from the germline V gene are GEAIGNYY and EKD. CDR3 residues: CACDTLLGVLTDKLIF. The CDR3 nucleotides read TGTGCCTGTGACACCTTGCTGGGGGTCCTCACCGATAAACTCATCTTT.

To note about this clone: The TCRdb record carries a much larger clone's protein, which differs from this DNA's translation at residue 10; a read error is the likely cause, and the protein listed here is the DNA translation. V gene TRDV2 combines with J gene TRDJ3, with 9 positions matching TRDD3. The CDR3 spans 18 residues. Germline CDR1 GEAIGNYY, CDR2 EKD. With 4 bases clipped from V and 0 bases from J, the junction kept 6 bases outside the gene matches. The CDR3 reads CACDHTGGPSWDTRQMFF. In DNA, the CDR3 is TGTGCCTGTGATCACACTGGGGGACCCTCCTGGGACACCCGACAGATGTTTTTC.

This clone was recorded a few times. It differs at one base from a far larger clone, so likely a read error. The sample contains more than one DNA sequence encoding this CDR3. The CDR3 nucleotides are TGTGCTCTTGGGGAACCAGACTTCCTACAAGTCTCGGGGGATAATCCTCCCTTGACAGCACAACTCTTCTTT. As protein: CALGEPDFLQVSGDNPPLTAQLFF. The rearrangement joins TRDV1 to TRDJ2; either TRDD2 or TRDD3 may supply D (8 bases each). The CDR3 is made up of 24 amino acids. Germline loops: CDR1 TSWWSYY, CDR2 QGS. Trimming removed 1 base at V and 2 bases at J, with 35 bases between.

About this clone itself: The TCRdb protein, from a much larger clone, departs from this DNA's translation at residue 14, likely by read error; the protein shown derives from the DNA. CDR3 protein: CACDTIGAVLGDPTARLIF. CDR3 DNA sequence: TGTGCCTGTGACACCATTGGAGCCGTCTTGGGGGATCCCACGGCTAGACTCATCTTT. The chain recombines TRDV2 with TRDJ1, with 8 nucleotides matching TRDD3. Per the germline V gene, CDR1 is GEAIGNYY and CDR2 is EKD. The CDR3 spans 19 residues. Trimming at V came to 0 bases and at J to 10 bases, leaving 24 bases not matched to a gene.

As for this clone: A read error likely explains why the TCRdb protein, taken from a much larger clone, differs from this DNA's translation at residue 4; the protein shown is translated from the DNA. The chain uses TRDV2 and TRDJ2; 11 nucleotides align to TRDD3. CDR3 length equals 20 residues. V was clipped by 5 bases and J by 6 bases; unmatched bases: 22. From germline, CDR1 is GEAIGNYY and CDR2 EKD. The CDR3 sequence is CACGPLIPVLGDIGSAQLFF. The DNA for the CDR3 is TGTGCCTGTGGTCCTCTCATCCCGGTACTGGGGGATATAGGGTCAGCACAACTCTTCTTT.

The table lists this clone with a few counts. A read error is the likely source, as a far larger clone sits one nucleotide away. At the DNA level, this CDR3 is encoded by other sequences in the same sample as well. Written as DNA, the CDR3 is TGTGCCTGTGACACCGTTGCGGATTTATCAGGGGATCGGGGTAAACTCATCTTT. Its translation: CACDTVADLSGDRGKLIF. The chain uses TRDV2 and TRDJ1; tentatively, D is TRDD3 (6 bases). CDR3 length equals 18 residues. Germline V gives CDR1 GEAIGNYY, CDR2 EKD. V lost 0 bases and J lost 7, with 26 bases in between.

This clone is medium-sized within its sample. V usage is TRDV2 and J usage is TRDJ1, with TRDD3 identical over 7 bases. Germline values: CDR1 GEAIGNYY, CDR2 EKD. V lost 3 bases, J lost 0 bases, and 12 bases stayed unmatched. CDR3 length: 17 amino acids. As DNA, the CDR3 is TGTGCCTGTGACCCCGCCGAGGGGGATTCGTACACCGATAAACTCATCTTT. It translates to CACDPAEGDSYTDKLIF.

A note on this clone: It is likely a read error: a sequence one base away is far more abundant. V is TRDV2 and J is TRDJ3; 9 bases match TRDD3. The CDR3 runs to 23 residues. Germline loops: CDR1 GEAIGNYY, CDR2 EKD. The CDR3, as DNA: TGTGCCTGTGGCACCGTGGGCTTACTAGCTGGGGGATTACGCTCCTGGGACACCCGACAGATGTTTTTC. Translated, it gives CACGTVGLLAGGLRSWDTRQMFF.

Comments on this clone: A far larger clone lies a single base away; this is likely a read error. Other DNA variants within this sample encode the same CDR3. This chain uses TRDV2 with TRDJ1; tentative D call: TRDD2 (6 bases). V was trimmed by 3 bases and J by 0 bases, leaving 22 bases between them. CDR1 GEAIGNYY and CDR2 EKD come from the germline V gene. This CDR3 comprises 18 residues. The CDR3 nucleotides read TGTGCCTGTGACGGTCTTCCTCTACGGGGAGGAGACACCGATAAACTCATCTTT. This gives the protein CACDGLPLRGGDTDKLIF.

By proportion, this clone is medium-sized. This may arise from a read error, as a much more abundant clone is one base away. Other DNA sequences in the sample encode the same CDR3. The gene calls are TRDV2 and TRDJ1; 11 bases align to TRDD3. Per the germline V gene, CDR1 is GEAIGNYY and CDR2 is EKD. CDR3 length: 21 amino acids. V trimming: 0 bases; J trimming: 7 bases; junction bases outside the gene matches: 24. CDR3 in DNA: TGTGCCTGTGACACCGTCCCTTCCTACGCTGGGGGATACCGGGCGGGGATTAAACTCATCTTT. Amino acid sequence: CACDTVPSYAGGYRAGIKLIF.

In its sample, this clone was seen a few times. Since a far larger clone is one base different, this is likely a read error. Other DNA sequences in this specimen translate into the identical CDR3. This rearrangement joins TRDV2 to TRDJ1; 11 bases are shared with TRDD3. The CDR3 runs to 19 residues. V trimming: 0 bases; J trimming: 0 bases; junction bases outside the gene matches: 11. CDR1 is GEAIGNYY and CDR2 is EKD in the germline V gene. CDR3 residues: CACDTLPVLGDRYTDKLIF. CDR3 sequence (DNA): TGTGCCTGTGACACCCTACCCGTACTGGGGGATAGGTACACCGATAAACTCATCTTT.